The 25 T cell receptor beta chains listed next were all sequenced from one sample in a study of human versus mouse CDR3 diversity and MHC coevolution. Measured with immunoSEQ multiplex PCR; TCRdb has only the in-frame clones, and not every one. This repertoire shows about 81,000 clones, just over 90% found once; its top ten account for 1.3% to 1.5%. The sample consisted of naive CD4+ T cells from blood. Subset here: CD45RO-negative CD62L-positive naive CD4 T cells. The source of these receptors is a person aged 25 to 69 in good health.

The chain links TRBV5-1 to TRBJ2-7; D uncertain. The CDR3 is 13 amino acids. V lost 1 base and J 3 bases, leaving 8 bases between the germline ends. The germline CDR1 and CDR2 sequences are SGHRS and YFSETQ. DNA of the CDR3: TGCGCCAGCAGCTTGTCACCTAACTACGAGCAGTACTTC. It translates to CASSLSPNYEQYF.

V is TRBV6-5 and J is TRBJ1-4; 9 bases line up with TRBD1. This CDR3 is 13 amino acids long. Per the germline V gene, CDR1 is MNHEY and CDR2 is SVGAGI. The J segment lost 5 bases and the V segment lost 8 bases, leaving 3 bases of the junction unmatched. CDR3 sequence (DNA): TGTGCCAGCGCCGGGACAGGGAATGAAAAACTGTTTTTT. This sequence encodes CASAGTGNEKLFF.

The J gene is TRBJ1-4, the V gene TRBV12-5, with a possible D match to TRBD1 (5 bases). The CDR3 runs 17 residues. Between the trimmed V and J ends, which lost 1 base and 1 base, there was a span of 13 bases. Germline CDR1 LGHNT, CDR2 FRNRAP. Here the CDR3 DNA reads TGTGCTAGTGGTTTGGCCAGCACGGGGGGAACTAATGAAAAACTGTTTTTT. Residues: CASGLASTGGTNEKLFF.

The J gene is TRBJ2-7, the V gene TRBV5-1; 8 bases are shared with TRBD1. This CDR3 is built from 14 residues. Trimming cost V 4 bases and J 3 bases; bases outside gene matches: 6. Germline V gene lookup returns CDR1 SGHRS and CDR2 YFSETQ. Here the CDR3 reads CASSRTGSNYEQYF. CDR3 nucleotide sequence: TGCGCCAGCAGCCGGACAGGGTCGAACTACGAGCAGTACTTC.

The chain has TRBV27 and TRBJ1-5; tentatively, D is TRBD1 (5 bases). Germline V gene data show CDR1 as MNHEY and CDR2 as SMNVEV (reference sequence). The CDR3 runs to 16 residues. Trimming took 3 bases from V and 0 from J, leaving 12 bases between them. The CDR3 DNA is TGTGCCAGCAGTTTCCTTGGTCAGGGTAGCAATCAGCCCCAGCATTTT. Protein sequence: CASSFLGQGSNQPQHF.

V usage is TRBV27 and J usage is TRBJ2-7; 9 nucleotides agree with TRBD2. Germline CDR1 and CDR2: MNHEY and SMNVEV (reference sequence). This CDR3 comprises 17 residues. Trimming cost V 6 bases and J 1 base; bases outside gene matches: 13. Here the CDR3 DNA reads TGTGCCAGCAGCCGCAACCAACTAGCGGGTGTATCCTACGAGCAGTACTTC. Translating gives CASSRNQLAGVSYEQYF.

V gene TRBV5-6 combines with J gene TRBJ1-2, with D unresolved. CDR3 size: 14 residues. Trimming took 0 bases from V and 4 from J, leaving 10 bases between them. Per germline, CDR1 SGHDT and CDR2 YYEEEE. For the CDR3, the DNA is TGTGCCAGCAGCTTGGGGCACCCTGGCTATGGCTACACCTTC. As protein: CASSLGHPGYGYTF.

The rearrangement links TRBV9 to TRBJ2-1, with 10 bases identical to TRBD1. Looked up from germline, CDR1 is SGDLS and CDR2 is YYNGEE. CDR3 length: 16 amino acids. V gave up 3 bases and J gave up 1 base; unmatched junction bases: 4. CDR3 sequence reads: CASSGGQGRSYNEQFF. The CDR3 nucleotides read TGTGCCAGCAGCGGGGGACAGGGGAGGTCCTACAATGAGCAGTTCTTC.

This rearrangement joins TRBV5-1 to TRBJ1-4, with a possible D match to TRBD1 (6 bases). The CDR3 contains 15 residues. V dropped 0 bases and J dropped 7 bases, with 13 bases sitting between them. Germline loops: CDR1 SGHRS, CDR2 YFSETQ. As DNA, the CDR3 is TGCGCCAGCAGCTTGGGTTTGGGGGCGCCTGAAAAACTGTTTTTT. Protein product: CASSLGLGAPEKLFF.

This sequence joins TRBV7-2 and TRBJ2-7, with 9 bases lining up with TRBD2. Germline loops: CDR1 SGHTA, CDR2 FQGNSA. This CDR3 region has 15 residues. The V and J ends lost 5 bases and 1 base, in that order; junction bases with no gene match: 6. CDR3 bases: TGTGCCAGCAGCGGGGGGCTAGCGGGGTCCTACGAGCAGTACTTC. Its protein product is CASSGGLAGSYEQYF.

CDR3 sequence: CSVGDRGQAFF. CDR3 DNA sequence: TGCAGCGTAGGTGACAGGGGGCAAGCTTTCTTT. This rearrangement joins TRBV29-1 to TRBJ1-1, with 10 bases aligning to TRBD1. CDR1 is SQVTM, CDR2 ANQGSEA, per germline. The trim removed 6 bases at V and 9 bases at J, leaving 4 bases unmatched. The CDR3 extends over 11 amino acids.

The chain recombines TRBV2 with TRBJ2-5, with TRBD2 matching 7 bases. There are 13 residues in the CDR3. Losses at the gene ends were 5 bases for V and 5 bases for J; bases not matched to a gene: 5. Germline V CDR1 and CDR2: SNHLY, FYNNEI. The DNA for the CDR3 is TGTGCCAGCAGTAGGGAGGGAAGGGAGACCCAGTACTTC. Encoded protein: CASSREGRETQYF.

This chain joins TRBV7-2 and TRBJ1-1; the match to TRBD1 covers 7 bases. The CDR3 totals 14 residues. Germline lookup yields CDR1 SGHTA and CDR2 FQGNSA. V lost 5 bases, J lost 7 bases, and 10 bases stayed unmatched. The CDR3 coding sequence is TGTGCCAGCAGCGTACAGGAGGGACAGTTTGAAGCTTTCTTT. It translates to CASSVQEGQFEAFF.

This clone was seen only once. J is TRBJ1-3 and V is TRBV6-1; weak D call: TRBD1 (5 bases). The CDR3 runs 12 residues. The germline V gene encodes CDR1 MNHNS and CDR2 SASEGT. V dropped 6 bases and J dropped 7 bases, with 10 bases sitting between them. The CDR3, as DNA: TGTGCCAGCAGCCCAGGGTCTAACACCATATATTTT. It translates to CASSPGSNTIYF.

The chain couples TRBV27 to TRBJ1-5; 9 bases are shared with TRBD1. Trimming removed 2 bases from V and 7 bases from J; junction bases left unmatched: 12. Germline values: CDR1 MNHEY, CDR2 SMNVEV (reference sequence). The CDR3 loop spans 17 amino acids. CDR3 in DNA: TGTGCCAGCAGTTTAACACCACCTCGACAGGGGGGCCAGCCCCAGCATTTT. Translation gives CASSLTPPRQGGQPQHF.

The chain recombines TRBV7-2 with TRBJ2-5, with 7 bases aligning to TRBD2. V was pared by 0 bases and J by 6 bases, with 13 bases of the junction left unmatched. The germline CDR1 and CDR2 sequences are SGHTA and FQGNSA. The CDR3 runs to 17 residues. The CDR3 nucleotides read TGTGCCAGCAGCTTAGCCCTGTCAGGGACGAGCGGGAAGACCCAGTACTTC. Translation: CASSLALSGTSGKTQYF.

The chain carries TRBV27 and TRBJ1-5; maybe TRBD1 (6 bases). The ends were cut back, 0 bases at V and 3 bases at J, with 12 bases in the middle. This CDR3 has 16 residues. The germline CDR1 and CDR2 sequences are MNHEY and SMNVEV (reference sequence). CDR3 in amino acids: CASSLSYRDDNQPQHF. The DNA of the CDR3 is TGTGCCAGCAGTTTATCGTACAGGGACGACAATCAGCCCCAGCATTTT.

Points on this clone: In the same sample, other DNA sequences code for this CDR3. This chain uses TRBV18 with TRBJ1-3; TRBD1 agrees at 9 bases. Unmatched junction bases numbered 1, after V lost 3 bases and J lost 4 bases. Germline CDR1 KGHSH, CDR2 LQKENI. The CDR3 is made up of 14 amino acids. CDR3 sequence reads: CASSPGQGGNTIYF. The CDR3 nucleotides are TGTGCCAGCTCACCGGGACAGGGAGGAAACACCATATATTTT.

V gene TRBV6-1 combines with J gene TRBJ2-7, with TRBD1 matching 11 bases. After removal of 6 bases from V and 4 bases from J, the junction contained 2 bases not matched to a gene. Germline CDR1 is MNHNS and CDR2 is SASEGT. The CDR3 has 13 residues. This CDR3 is CASSRDRGYEQYF. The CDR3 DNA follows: TGTGCCAGCAGCCGGGACAGGGGGTACGAGCAGTACTTC.

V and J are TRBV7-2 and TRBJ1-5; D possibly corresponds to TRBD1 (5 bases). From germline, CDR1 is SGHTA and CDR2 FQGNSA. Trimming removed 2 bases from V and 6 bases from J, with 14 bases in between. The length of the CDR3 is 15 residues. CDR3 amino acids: CASSLQGGGSQPQHF. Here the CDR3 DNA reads TGTGCCAGCAGCTTACAGGGAGGTGGTAGTCAGCCCCAGCATTTT.

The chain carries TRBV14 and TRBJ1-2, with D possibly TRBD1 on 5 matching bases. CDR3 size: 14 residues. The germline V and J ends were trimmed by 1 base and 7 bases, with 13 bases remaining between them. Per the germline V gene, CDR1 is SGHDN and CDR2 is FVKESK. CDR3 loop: CASSQVGVSIGYTF. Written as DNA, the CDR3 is TGTGCCAGCAGCCAAGTAGGGGTCTCGATTGGCTACACCTTC.

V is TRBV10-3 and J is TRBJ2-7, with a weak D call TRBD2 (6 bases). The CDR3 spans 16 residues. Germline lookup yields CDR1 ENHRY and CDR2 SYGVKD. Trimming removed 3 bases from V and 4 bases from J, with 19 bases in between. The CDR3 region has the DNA TGTGCCATCAGTGATAATATCGCAGGGAGGACTTACGAGCAGTACTTC. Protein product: CAISDNIAGRTYEQYF.

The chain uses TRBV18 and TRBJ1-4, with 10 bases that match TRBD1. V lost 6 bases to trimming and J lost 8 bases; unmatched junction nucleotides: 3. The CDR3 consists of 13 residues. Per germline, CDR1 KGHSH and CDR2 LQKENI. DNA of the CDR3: TGTGCCAGCTCGGGGACAGGGGACGAAAAACTGTTTTTT. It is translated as CASSGTGDEKLFF. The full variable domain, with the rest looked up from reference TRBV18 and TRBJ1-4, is NAGVMQNPRHLVRRRGQEARLRCSPMKGHSHVYWYRQLPEEGLKFMVYLQKENIIDESGMPKERFSAEFPKEGPSILRIQQVVRGDSAAYFCASSGTGDEKLFFGSGTQLSVL.

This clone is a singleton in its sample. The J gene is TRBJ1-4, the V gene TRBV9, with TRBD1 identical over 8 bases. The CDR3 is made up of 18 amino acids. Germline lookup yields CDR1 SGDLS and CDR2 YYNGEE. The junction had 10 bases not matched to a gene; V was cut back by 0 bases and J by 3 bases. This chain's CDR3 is CASSVGRTGTTANEKLFF. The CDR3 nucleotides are TGTGCCAGCAGCGTAGGCAGGACAGGGACGACGGCTAATGAAAAACTGTTTTTT.

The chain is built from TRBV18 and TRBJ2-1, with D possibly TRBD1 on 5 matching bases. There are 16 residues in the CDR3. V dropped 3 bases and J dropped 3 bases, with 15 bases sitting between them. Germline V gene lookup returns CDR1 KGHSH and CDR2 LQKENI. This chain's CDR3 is CASSPMDTKYYNEQFF. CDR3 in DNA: TGTGCCAGCTCACCTATGGACACTAAATACTACAATGAGCAGTTCTTC.